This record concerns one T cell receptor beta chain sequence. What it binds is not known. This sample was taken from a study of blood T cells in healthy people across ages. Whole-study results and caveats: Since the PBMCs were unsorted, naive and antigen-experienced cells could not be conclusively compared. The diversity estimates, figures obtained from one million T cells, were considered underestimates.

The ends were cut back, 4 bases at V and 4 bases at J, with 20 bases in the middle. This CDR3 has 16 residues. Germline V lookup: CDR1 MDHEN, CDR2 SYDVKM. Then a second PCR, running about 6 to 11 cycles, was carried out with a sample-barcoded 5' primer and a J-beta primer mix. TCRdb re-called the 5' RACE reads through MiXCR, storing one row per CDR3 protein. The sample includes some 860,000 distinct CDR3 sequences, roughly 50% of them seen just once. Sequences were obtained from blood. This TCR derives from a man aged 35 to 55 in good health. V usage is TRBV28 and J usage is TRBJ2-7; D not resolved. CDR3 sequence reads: CASSSVTTLAWYEQYF. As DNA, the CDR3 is TGTGCCAGCAGTTCCGTAACGACCTTGGCTTGGTACGAGCAGTACTTC.